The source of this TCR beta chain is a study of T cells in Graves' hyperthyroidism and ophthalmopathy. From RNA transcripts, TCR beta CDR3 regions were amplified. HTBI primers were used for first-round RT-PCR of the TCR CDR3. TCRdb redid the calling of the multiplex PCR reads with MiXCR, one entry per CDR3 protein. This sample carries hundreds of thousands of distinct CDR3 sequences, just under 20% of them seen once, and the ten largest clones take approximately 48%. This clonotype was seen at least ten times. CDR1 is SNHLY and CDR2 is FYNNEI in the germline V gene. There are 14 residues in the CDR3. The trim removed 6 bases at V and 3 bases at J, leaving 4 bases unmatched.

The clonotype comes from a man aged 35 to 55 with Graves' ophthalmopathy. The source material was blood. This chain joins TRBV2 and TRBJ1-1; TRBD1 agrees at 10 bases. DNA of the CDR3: TGTGCCAGCAGATACGGGACAGGGGACACTGAAGCTTTCTTT. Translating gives CASRYGTGDTEAFF.